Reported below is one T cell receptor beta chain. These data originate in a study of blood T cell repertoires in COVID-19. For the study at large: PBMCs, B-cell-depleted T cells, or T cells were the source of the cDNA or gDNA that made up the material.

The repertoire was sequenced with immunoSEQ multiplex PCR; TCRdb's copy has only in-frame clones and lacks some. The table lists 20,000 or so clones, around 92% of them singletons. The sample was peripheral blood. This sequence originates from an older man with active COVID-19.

CDR3 sequence (DNA): TGTGCCAGCAGCAGAGAGGCGGTTTCCGGAACCCAGTACTTC. As protein: CASSREAVSGTQYF. The gene calls are TRBV7-2 and TRBJ2-5, with D unclear. The CDR3 has 14 residues. V was trimmed by 5 bases and J by 8 bases, leaving 18 bases between them. Germline V gives CDR1 SGHTA, CDR2 FQGNSA. The whole variable domain, filled in from reference TRBV7-2 and TRBJ2-5, reads GAGVSQSPSNKVTEKGKDVELRCDPISGHTALYWYRQSLGQGLEFLIYFQGNSAPDKSGLPSDRFSAERTGGSVSTLTIQRTQQEDSAVYLCASSREAVSGTQYFGPGTRLLVL.